This TCR beta chain was obtained from a study of chemoradiotherapy in HPV16-positive cancers. The table came from immunoSEQ multiplex PCR; TCRdb's copy has only in-frame clones and leaves some out. The sample has roughly 5,800 clones; roughly two thirds are singletons. Study-level results: In HPV16-positive patients, HPV-responsive T-cell expansion tracked better recurrence-free survival.

Points on this clone: As yet, its antigen is unknown.

This sample was gathered from a patient who underwent chemoradiotherapy. The clonotype was recovered from a human donor with HPV-associated anogenital cancer.

The CDR3 DNA follows: TGTGCCAGCAGCCCCATAGGGGGGGTCGGCAAGACCCAGTACTTC. Protein sequence: CASSPIGGVGKTQYF. The chain has TRBV7-9 and TRBJ2-5, with D perhaps matching TRBD2 (7 bases). The CDR3 has 15 residues. CDR1 and CDR2 (germline): SEHNR, FQNEAQ (reference sequence). V was pared by 5 bases and J by 6 bases, with 19 bases between.